A single count supports the clone carrying this TCR beta chain. Other DNA sequences from this sample encode an identical CDR3 as well. Here immunoSEQ multiplex PCR was the method, and the copy in TCRdb shows in-frame clones only, minus some. The data contain roughly 45,000 clones, about three quarters of them seen just once; the ten biggest clones take up around 7%. This entry is derived from a study of T cell responses to AZD1222 COVID-19 vaccine. V lost 0 bases and J 4 bases, leaving 10 bases between the germline ends. CDR3 length equals 14 residues. From germline, CDR1 is SGHNT and CDR2 YYREEE (reference sequence).

The clonotype was recovered from an adult in good health. The chain combines TRBV5-4 with TRBJ1-2; the D is unclear. Material: peripheral blood, obtained on day 0 of AZD1222 vaccination. CDR3 sequence: CASSLDPGSYGYTF. The CDR3 coding sequence is TGTGCCAGCAGCTTGGACCCGGGGAGCTATGGCTACACCTTC.